Below are 10 T cell receptor beta chains sequenced from a single sample in a study of blood T cell repertoires in COVID-19. Method: immunoSEQ multiplex PCR; TCRdb's copy keeps in-frame clones and lacks some. The sample yields approximately 300,000 clones, around 90% seen once. Material for sequencing was peripheral blood. The receptors were gathered from a woman aged 25-40 years with COVID-19, enrolled during active disease.

The rearrangement joins TRBV19 to TRBJ2-1; 13 bases are shared with TRBD2. The CDR3 extends over 16 amino acids. Germline CDR1 is LNHDA and CDR2 is SQIVND (reference sequence). Trimming cost V 4 bases and J 4 bases; bases outside gene matches: 4. The CDR3 reads CASSTTGLAGYNEQFF. The DNA of the CDR3 is TGTGCCAGTAGTACCACGGGACTAGCGGGATACAATGAGCAGTTCTTC.

The chain uses TRBV14 and TRBJ2-1; D remains unclear. The CDR3 contains 15 residues. CDR1 is SGHDN and CDR2 is FVKESK in the germline V gene. V lost 0 bases and J lost 6, with 12 bases in between. The chain's CDR3 is CASSQDWSQANEQFF. The CDR3 nucleotides are TGTGCCAGCAGCCAAGATTGGTCCCAGGCCAATGAGCAGTTCTTC.

This clone was recorded only once. The J gene is TRBJ2-3, the V gene TRBV6-5; 7 bases match TRBD1. J gave up 2 bases and V 6 bases, and 2 bases lay outside the gene matches. Germline CDR1 reads MNHEY; CDR2 reads SVGAGI. CDR3 length: 13 residues. CDR3 DNA sequence: TGTGCCAGCAGGGACAGGAACACAGATACGCAGTATTTT. Translating gives CASRDRNTDTQYF.

This rearrangement joins TRBV6-5 to TRBJ1-3; TRBD1 might be the D (5 bases). CDR3 length: 15 residues. V was clipped by 0 bases and J by 4 bases, with 10 bases between them. The germline V gene has CDR1 MNHEY and CDR2 SVGAGI. DNA for the CDR3: TGTGCCAGCAGTTACTCTGGTCCAGGGGGAAACACCATATATTTT. This encodes CASSYSGPGGNTIYF.

The chain couples TRBV28 to TRBJ1-4; D perhaps matches TRBD1 (5 bases). Trimming pared 4 bases from V and 4 bases from J, leaving 16 bases between. The germline V gene has CDR1 MDHEN and CDR2 SYDVKM. This CDR3 region has 16 residues. The CDR3 is CASSSARALYNEKLFF. In DNA form, the CDR3 reads TGTGCCAGCAGTTCGGCCAGGGCCCTTTATAATGAAAAACTGTTTTTT.

The chain has TRBV10-2 and TRBJ2-1; 8 bases match TRBD1. V was clipped by 4 bases and J by 8 bases; unmatched bases: 25. The germline gives CDR1 WSHSY, CDR2 SAAADI. The CDR3 totals 20 residues. CDR3 amino acids: CASSGGRQGAGVQRFHEQFF. The DNA for the CDR3 is TGCGCCAGCAGTGGGGGTAGGCAGGGGGCAGGAGTCCAGAGGTTCCATGAGCAGTTCTTC.

This clone has just one count. J is TRBJ2-3 and V is TRBV3-1 (or the pseudogene TRBV3-2), with 8 nucleotides matching TRBD2. CDR3 length: 16 residues. J was trimmed by 4 bases and V by 4 bases; bases with no gene match: 10. The germline CDR1 and CDR2 sequences are LGHDT and YNNKEL (reference sequence). In nucleotides, the CDR3 is TGTGCCAGCAGCCGCCCCGGGGGGGGAGGGCCAGATACGCAGTATTTT. It translates to CASSRPGGGGPDTQYF.

The rearrangement uses TRBV7-9 and TRBJ1-2; D possibly corresponds to TRBD1 (5 bases). Between the trimmed V and J ends, which lost 8 bases and 2 bases, there was a span of 12 bases. Per the germline V gene, CDR1 is SEHNR and CDR2 is FQNEAQ (reference sequence). The CDR3 sequence is 13 residues long. The DNA for the CDR3 is TGTGCCAGCGTTCCGACAGAAAACTATGGCTACACCTTC. This gives the protein CASVPTENYGYTF.

This clone was seen only once. The gene calls are TRBV30 and TRBJ2-2; tentative D call: TRBD2 (5 bases). With 4 bases removed from V and 5 bases from J, the gap between germline ends came to 11 bases. Germline lookup yields CDR1 GTSNPN and CDR2 SVGIG (reference sequence). The CDR3 sequence is 13 residues long. The chain's CDR3 is CAWIRGRTGELFF. Here the CDR3 DNA reads TGTGCCTGGATTCGGGGTAGAACCGGGGAGCTGTTTTTT.

V is TRBV7-9 and J is TRBJ2-7; 10 bases are a match to TRBD1. Trimming cost V 5 bases and J 3 bases; bases outside gene matches: 4. The germline CDR1 and CDR2 sequences are SEHNR and FQNEAQ (reference sequence). The CDR3 loop spans 14 amino acids. The CDR3 DNA is TGTGCCAGCAGCGTGGGACAGGGGAACTACGAGCAGTACTTC. This codes for CASSVGQGNYEQYF.